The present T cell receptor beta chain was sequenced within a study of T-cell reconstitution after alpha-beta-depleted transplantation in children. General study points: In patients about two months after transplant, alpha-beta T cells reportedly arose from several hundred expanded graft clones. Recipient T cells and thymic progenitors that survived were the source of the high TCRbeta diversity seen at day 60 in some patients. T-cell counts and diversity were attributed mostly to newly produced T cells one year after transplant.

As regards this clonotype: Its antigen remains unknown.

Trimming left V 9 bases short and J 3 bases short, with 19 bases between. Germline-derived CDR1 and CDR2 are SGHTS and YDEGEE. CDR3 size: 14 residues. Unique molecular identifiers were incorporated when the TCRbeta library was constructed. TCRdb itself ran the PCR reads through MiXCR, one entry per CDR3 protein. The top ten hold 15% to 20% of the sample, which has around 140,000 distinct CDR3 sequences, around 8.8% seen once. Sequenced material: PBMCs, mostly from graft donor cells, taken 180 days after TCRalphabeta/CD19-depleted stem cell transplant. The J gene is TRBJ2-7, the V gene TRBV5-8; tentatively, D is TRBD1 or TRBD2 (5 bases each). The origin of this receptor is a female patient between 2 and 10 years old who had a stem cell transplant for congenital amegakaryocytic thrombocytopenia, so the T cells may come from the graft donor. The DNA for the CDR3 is TGTGCCATCGGCGCCGGGACCGTCTGCTACGAGCAGTACTTC. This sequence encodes CAIGAGTVCYEQYF.